The TCR beta chain under discussion was sequenced for a study of blood T cell repertoires in COVID-19. The overall study: COVID-19 samples from acute and convalescent phases originated in the United States, Italy and Spain. Nucleic acid was either cDNA or gDNA, and it came from T cells, B-cell-depleted T cells, or PBMCs.

Trimming took 8 bases from V and 2 from J; bases not matched to a gene: 12. The CDR3 covers 17 residues. Per the germline V gene, CDR1 is MDHEN and CDR2 is SYDVKM. In the original workflow: Scientists estimated how many nucleated cells there were by amplifying reference gene primers. The protocol was immunoSEQ multiplex PCR, while the TCRdb copy is restricted to in-frame clones and leaves out a portion. Clone size and the V and J calls come from that table; the DNA yielded D and trimming. The sample yields about 130,000 clones, around 80% seen once. This TCR derives from a woman in her 50s with acute or convalescent COVID-19. The material sequenced was peripheral blood. The rearrangement links TRBV28 to TRBJ1-2, with 12 bases that match TRBD1. DNA of the CDR3: TGTGCCAGCCGAATCTCCGGGACAGGGGGCGTCAACTATGGCTACACCTTC. Protein product: CASRISGTGGVNYGYTF.